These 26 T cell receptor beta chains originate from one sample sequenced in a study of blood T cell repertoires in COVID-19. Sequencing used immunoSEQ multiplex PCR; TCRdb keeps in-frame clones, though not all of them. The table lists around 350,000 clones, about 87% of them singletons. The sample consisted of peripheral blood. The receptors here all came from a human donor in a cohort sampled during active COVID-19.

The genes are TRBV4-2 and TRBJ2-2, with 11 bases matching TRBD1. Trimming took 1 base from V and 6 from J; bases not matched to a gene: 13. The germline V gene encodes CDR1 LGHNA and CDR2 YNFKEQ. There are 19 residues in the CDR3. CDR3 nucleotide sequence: TGTGCCAGCAGCCAAGGGGTTCGGGACAGGGGGAAGGAGGCCGGGGAGCTGTTTTTT. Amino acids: CASSQGVRDRGKEAGELFF.

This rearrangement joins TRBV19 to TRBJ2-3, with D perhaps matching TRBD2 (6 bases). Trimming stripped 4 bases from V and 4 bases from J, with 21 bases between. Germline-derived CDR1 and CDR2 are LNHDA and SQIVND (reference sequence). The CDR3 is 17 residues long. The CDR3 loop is CASSTNTGTPDADTQYF. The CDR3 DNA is TGTGCCAGTAGTACAAATACCGGGACTCCCGACGCAGATACGCAGTATTTT.

CDR3 sequence (DNA): TGCGCCAGCAGCTTGGCGGCTAGCGGGGGGGTCGATGAGCAGTTCTTC. It translates to CASSLAASGGVDEQFF. The chain is built from TRBV5-1 and TRBJ2-1; TRBD2 aligns across 12 bases. Looked up from germline, CDR1 is SGHRS and CDR2 is YFSETQ. The CDR3 sequence is 16 residues long. The junction had 6 bases not matched to a gene; V was cut back by 0 bases and J by 8 bases.

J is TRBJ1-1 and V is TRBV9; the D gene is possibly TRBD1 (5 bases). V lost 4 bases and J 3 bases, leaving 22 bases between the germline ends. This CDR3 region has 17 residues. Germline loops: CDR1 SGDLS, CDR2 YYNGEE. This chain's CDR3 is CASSSAGGIGGYTEAFF. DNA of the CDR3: TGTGCCAGCAGCTCAGCGGGTGGCATCGGGGGGTACACTGAAGCTTTCTTT. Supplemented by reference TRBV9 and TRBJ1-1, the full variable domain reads DSGVTQTPKHLITATGQRVTLRCSPRSGDLSVYWYQQSLDQGLQFLIQYYNGEERAKGNILERFSAQQFPDLHSELNLSSLELGDSALYFCASSSAGGIGGYTEAFFGQGTRLTVV.

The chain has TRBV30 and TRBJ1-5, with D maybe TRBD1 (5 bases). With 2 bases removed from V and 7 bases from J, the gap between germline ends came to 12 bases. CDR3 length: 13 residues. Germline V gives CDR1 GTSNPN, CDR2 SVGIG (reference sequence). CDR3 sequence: CAWSKGAGQPQHF. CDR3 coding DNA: TGTGCCTGGAGTAAAGGGGCAGGGCAGCCCCAGCATTTT.

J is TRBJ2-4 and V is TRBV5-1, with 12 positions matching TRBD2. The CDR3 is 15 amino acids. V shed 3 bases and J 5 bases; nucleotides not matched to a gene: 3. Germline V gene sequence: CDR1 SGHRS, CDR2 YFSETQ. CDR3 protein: CASSSSGGAQNIQYF. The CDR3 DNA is TGCGCCAGCAGCTCTAGCGGGGGGGCCCAAAACATTCAGTACTTC.

The CDR3 sequence is CASSLAGGPTDTQYF. In DNA form, the CDR3 reads TGTGCCAGCAGCTTAGCGGGGGGACCCACAGATACGCAGTATTTT. The chain combines TRBV7-6 with TRBJ2-3, with D tentatively TRBD2 (6 bases). V lost 0 bases and J 2 bases, leaving 9 bases between the germline ends. The CDR3 consists of 15 residues. CDR1 SGHVS and CDR2 FNYEAQ come from the germline V gene.

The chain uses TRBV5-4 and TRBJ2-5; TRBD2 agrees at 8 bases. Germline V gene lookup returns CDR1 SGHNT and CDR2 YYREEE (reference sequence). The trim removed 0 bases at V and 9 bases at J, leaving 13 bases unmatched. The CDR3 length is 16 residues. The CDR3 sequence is CASSLAGREALRAQYF. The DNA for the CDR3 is TGTGCCAGCAGCTTGGCTGGGCGGGAGGCCCTGAGGGCCCAGTACTTC.

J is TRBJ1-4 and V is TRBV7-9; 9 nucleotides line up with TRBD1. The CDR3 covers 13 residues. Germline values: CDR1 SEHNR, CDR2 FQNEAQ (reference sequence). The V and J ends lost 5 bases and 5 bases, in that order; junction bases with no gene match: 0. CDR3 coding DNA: TGTGCCAGCAGCGGGACAGGGAATGAAAAACTGTTTTTT. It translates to CASSGTGNEKLFF.

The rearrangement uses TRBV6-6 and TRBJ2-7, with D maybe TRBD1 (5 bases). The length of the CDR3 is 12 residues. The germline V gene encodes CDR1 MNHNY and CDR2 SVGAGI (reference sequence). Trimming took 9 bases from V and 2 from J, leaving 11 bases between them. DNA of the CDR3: TGTGCCAGTCAAAGGGGAACCTACGAGCAGTACTTC. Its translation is CASQRGTYEQYF.

Written as DNA, the CDR3 is TGTGCCAGCTCTCAACCGGAGACAGCTACCTACGAGCAGTACTTC. Translating gives CASSQPETATYEQYF. V and J are TRBV18 and TRBJ2-7, with a possible D match to TRBD1 (5 bases). CDR1 and CDR2 (germline): KGHSH, LQKENI. Deletions cut 6 bases from V and 2 bases from J, with 17 bases between. CDR3 length equals 15 residues. Full variable domain (rest looked up from reference TRBV18 and TRBJ2-7): NAGVMQNPRHLVRRRGQEARLRCSPMKGHSHVYWYRQLPEEGLKFMVYLQKENIIDESGMPKERFSAEFPKEGPSILRIQQVVRGDSAAYFCASSQPETATYEQYFGPGTRLTVT.

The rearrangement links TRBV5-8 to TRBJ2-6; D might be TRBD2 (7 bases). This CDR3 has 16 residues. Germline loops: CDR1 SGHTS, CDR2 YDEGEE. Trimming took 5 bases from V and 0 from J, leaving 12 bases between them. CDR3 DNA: TGTGCCAGCAGTTGGGAGGGGGGCTCTGGGGCCAACGTCCTGACTTTC. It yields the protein CASSWEGGSGANVLTF.

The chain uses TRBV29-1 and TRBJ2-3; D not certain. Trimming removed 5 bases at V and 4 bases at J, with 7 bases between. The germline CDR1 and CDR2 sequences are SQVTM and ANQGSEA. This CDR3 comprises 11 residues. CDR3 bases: TGCAGCGTTCGCGGTGCAGATACGCAGTATTTT. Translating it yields CSVRGADTQYF.

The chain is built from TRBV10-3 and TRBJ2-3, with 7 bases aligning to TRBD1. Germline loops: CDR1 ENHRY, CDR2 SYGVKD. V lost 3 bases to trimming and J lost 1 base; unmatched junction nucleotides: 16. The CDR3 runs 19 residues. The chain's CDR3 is CAISDFPRKGARGTDTQYF. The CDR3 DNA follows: TGTGCCATCAGTGATTTTCCTCGGAAGGGGGCACGGGGCACAGATACGCAGTATTTT.

CDR3 DNA sequence: TGTGCCATCAGTGAGAACGGTTTTGGGACAGGTGAGGTCACTGAAGCTTTCTTT. As protein: CAISENGFGTGEVTEAFF. The J gene is TRBJ1-1, the V gene TRBV10-3, with 8 bases identical to TRBD1. CDR3 length: 18 amino acids. The V segment lost 2 bases and the J segment 4 bases; nucleotides outside the gene matches: 15. Per the germline V gene, CDR1 is ENHRY and CDR2 is SYGVKD.

The CDR3 DNA reads TGTGCCAGTAGTATTACGGAGAATAATTCACCCCTCCACTTT. Protein product: CASSITENNSPLHF. The chain combines TRBV19 with TRBJ1-6; the D is unclear. Germline values: CDR1 LNHDA, CDR2 SQIVND (reference sequence). V was clipped by 3 bases and J by 5 bases, with 8 bases between them. The CDR3 extends over 14 amino acids.

The CDR3 sequence is CASSEQGALRAFF. CDR3 nucleotides: TGTGCCAGCAGTGAACAGGGGGCGTTAAGAGCTTTCTTT. The chain uses TRBV6-1 and TRBJ1-1, with TRBD1 identical over 8 bases. V shed 2 bases and J 10 bases; nucleotides not matched to a gene: 6. The CDR3 contains 13 residues. Germline V gene lookup returns CDR1 MNHNS and CDR2 SASEGT.

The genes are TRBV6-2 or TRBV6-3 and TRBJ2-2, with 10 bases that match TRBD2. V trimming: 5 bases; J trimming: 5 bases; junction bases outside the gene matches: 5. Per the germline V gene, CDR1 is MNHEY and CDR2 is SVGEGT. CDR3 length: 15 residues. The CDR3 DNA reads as TGTGCCAGCAGTCGATCTAGCGGGAGAACCGGGGAGCTGTTTTTT. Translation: CASSRSSGRTGELFF.

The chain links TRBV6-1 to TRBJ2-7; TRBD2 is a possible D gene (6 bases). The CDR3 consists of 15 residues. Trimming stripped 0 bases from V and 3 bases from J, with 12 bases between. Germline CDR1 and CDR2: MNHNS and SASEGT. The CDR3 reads CASSEAQTSFYEQYF. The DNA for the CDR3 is TGTGCCAGCAGTGAAGCGCAAACTAGCTTCTACGAGCAGTACTTC.

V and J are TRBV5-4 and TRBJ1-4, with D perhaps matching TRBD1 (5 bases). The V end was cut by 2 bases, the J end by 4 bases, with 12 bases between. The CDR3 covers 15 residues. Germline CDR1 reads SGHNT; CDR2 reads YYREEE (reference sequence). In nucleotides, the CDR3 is TGTGCCAGCAGCTTCGGACGGGGGGATAATGAAAAACTGTTTTTT. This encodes CASSFGRGDNEKLFF.

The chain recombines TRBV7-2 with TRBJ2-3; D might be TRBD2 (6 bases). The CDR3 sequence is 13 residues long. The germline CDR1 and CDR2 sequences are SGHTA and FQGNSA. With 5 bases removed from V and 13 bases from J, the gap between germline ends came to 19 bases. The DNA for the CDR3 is TGTGCCAGCAGCCGCTATTGGGGGGAATCGAAGTATTTT. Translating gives CASSRYWGESKYF.

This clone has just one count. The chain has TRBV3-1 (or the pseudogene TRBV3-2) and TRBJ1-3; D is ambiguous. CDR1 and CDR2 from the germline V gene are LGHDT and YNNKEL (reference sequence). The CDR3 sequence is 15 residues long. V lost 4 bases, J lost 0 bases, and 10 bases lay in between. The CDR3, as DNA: TGTGCCAGCAGCCCAACACCTGACTCTGGAAACACCATATATTTT. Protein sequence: CASSPTPDSGNTIYF.

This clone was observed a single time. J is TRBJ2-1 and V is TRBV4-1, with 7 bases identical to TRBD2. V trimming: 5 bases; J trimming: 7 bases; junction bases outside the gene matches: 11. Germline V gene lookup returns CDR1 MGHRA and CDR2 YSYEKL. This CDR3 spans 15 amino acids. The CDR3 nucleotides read TGCGCCAGCAGCTCTCACCGGGAGGTGAGAAATGAGCAGTTCTTC. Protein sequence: CASSSHREVRNEQFF.

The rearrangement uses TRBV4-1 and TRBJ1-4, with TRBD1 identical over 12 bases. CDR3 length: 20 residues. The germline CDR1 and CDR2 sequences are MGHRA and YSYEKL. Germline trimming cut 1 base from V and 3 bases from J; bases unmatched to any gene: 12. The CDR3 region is CASSQGLPGTGGAANEKLFF. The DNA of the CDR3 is TGCGCCAGCAGCCAAGGCCTCCCCGGGACAGGGGGCGCGGCTAATGAAAAACTGTTTTTT.

The CDR3 here is CASRTSGRNEQFF. Here the CDR3 DNA reads TGTGCCAGCAGGACTAGCGGAAGGAATGAGCAGTTCTTC. This sequence joins TRBV28 and TRBJ2-1; 9 nucleotides match TRBD2. This CDR3 comprises 13 residues. Germline-derived CDR1 and CDR2 are MDHEN and SYDVKM. After removal of 6 bases from V and 7 bases from J, the junction contained 4 bases not matched to a gene.

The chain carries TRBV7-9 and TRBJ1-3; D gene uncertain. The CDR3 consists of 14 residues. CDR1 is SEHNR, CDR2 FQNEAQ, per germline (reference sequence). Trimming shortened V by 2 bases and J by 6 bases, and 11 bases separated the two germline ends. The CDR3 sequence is CASSLRRAANTIYF. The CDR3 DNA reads TGTGCCAGCAGCTTACGGAGGGCGGCAAACACCATATATTTT.